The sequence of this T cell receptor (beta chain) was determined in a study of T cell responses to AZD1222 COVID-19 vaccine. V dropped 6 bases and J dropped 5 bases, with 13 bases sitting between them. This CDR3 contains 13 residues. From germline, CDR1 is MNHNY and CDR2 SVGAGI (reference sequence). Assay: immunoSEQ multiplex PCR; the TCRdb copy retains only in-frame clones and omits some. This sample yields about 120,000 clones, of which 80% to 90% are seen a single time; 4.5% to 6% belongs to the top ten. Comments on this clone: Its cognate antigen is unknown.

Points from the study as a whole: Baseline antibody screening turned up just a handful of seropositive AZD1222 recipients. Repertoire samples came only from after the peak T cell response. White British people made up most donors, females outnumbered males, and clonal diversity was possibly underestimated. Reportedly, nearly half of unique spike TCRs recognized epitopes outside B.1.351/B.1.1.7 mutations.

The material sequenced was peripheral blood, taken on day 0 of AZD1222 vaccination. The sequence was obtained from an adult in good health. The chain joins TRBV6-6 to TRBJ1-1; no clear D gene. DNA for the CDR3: TGTGCCAGCAGAGAGTCAGCCGGTACTGAAGCTTTCTTT. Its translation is CASRESAGTEAFF.